Presented here are 23 T cell receptor beta chains from one specimen sequenced in a study of blood T cell repertoires in COVID-19. Assay: immunoSEQ multiplex PCR; the TCRdb copy retains only in-frame clones and omits some. The sample holds 80,000 to 95,000 clones; approximately 91% are singletons and the top ten take 5.5% to 7.5%. Sequences were obtained from peripheral blood. The source is a man between 65 and 80 years old with acute or convalescent COVID-19.

This chain connects TRBV6-5 to TRBJ1-2, with 9 bases fitting TRBD1. Germline trimming cut 6 bases from V and 6 bases from J; bases unmatched to any gene: 5. From germline, CDR1 is MNHEY and CDR2 SVGAGI. The CDR3 loop spans 13 amino acids. Here the CDR3 reads CASSLTGGDGYTF. The CDR3 DNA is TGTGCCAGCAGCCTAACAGGGGGCGATGGCTACACCTTC.

The rearrangement joins TRBV9 to TRBJ2-2; the match to TRBD2 covers 9 bases. CDR3 size: 17 residues. With V trimmed by 4 bases and J by 5 bases, 12 bases remained unmatched. Germline V gene lookup returns CDR1 SGDLS and CDR2 YYNGEE. The CDR3 DNA is TGTGCCAGCAGCACCGACGGGACTAGCTTTGGTACCGGGGAGCTGTTTTTT. Residues: CASSTDGTSFGTGELFF.

The J gene is TRBJ2-2, the V gene TRBV7-6, with 7 bases aligning to TRBD1. This CDR3 is 15 amino acids long. V was pared by 3 bases and J by 5 bases, with 6 bases of the junction left unmatched. Germline-derived CDR1 and CDR2 are SGHVS and FNYEAQ. The chain's CDR3 is CASSFRQGTTGELFF. The CDR3 region has the DNA TGTGCCAGCAGCTTCAGACAGGGTACAACCGGGGAGCTGTTTTTT. Full variable domain (missing parts from reference TRBV7-6 and TRBJ2-2): GAGVSQSPRYKVTKRGQDVALRCDPISGHVSLYWYRQALGQGPEFLTYFNYEAQQDKSGLPNDRFSAERPEGSISTLTIQRTEQRDSAMYRCASSFRQGTTGELFFGEGSRLTVL.

V usage is TRBV27 and J usage is TRBJ2-3; D may be TRBD2 (6 bases). The CDR3 consists of 15 residues. Per the germline V gene, CDR1 is MNHEY and CDR2 is SMNVEV (reference sequence). Trimming left V 8 bases short and J 4 bases short, with 19 bases between. Here the CDR3 DNA reads TGTGCCAGCGGGTCAGGCGGGAAGGGTGCAGATACGCAGTATTTT. Its translation is CASGSGGKGADTQYF.

The table lists this clone with a count of one. The same CDR3 arises from other DNA sequences in this sample as well. The chain couples TRBV7-2 to TRBJ1-5, with 7 bases lining up with TRBD1. V trimming: 1 base; J trimming: 4 bases; junction bases outside the gene matches: 1. CDR1 is SGHTA, CDR2 FQGNSA, per germline. This CDR3 is 14 amino acids long. The CDR3 sequence: CASSLGQGNQPQHF. CDR3 in DNA: TGTGCCAGCAGCTTAGGACAGGGTAATCAGCCCCAGCATTTT.

This clone came up once. J is TRBJ2-3 and V is TRBV7-2; TRBD1 matches 8 bases. Germline values: CDR1 SGHTA, CDR2 FQGNSA. With V trimmed by 8 bases and J by 2 bases, 9 bases remained unmatched. This CDR3 comprises 15 residues. The DNA of the CDR3 is TGTGCCAGCCGGCGGGACAGGCGATCCACAGATACGCAGTATTTT. It codes for CASRRDRRSTDTQYF.

V gene TRBV6-6 combines with J gene TRBJ2-3, with D perhaps matching TRBD2 (5 bases). Trimming took 7 bases from V and 2 from J, leaving 16 bases between them. Germline V CDR1 and CDR2: MNHNY, SVGAGI (reference sequence). This CDR3 has 15 amino acids. The CDR3 protein is CASTTYTGFTDTQYF. The CDR3 DNA reads as TGTGCCAGCACCACTTATACGGGATTCACAGATACGCAGTATTTT.

This clone was counted once. V and J are TRBV5-1 and TRBJ2-2; 11 nucleotides agree with TRBD1. CDR1 is SGHRS and CDR2 is YFSETQ in the germline V gene. The V segment lost 0 bases and the J segment 5 bases; nucleotides outside the gene matches: 3. CDR3 length equals 16 residues. CDR3 region: CASSLEGQGATGELFF. The CDR3 DNA sequence: TGCGCCAGCAGCTTGGAAGGACAGGGGGCGACCGGGGAGCTGTTTTTT.

This chain links TRBV3-1 (or the pseudogene TRBV3-2) with TRBJ1-3; D not certain. CDR1 is LGHDT and CDR2 is YNNKEL in the germline V gene (reference sequence). The CDR3 loop spans 13 amino acids. V lost 1 base and J 4 bases, leaving 5 bases between the germline ends. The CDR3 spells CASSQVRGNTIYF. The CDR3 nucleotides read TGTGCCAGCAGCCAAGTGCGCGGAAACACCATATATTTT.

V is TRBV5-5 and J is TRBJ2-1; 13 bases map to TRBD2. V was clipped by 7 bases and J by 13 bases; unmatched bases: 11. Germline V gene data show CDR1 as SGHKS and CDR2 as YYEKEE (reference sequence). The length of the CDR3 is 14 residues. The DNA of the CDR3 is TGTGCCAGCTCGGGACAGGGGACTAGCGGGGTCCAGTTCTTC. This translates into CASSGQGTSGVQFF.

This rearrangement joins TRBV9 to TRBJ2-7; 7 positions agree with TRBD2. With V trimmed by 2 bases and J by 1 base, 6 bases remained unmatched. The germline V gene has CDR1 SGDLS and CDR2 YYNGEE. The CDR3 is made up of 15 amino acids. The CDR3, as DNA: TGTGCCAGCAGCGTTGGTAGCGGGTTGTCCTACGAGCAGTACTTC. It specifies CASSVGSGLSYEQYF.

This chain joins TRBV27 and TRBJ1-1; 7 bases line up with TRBD1. Germline-derived CDR1 and CDR2 are MNHEY and SMNVEV (reference sequence). This CDR3 has 13 amino acids. V lost 6 bases to trimming and J lost 7 bases; unmatched junction nucleotides: 8. CDR3 DNA sequence: TGTGCCAGCAGACCAGACAGGGTTGGTGAAGCTTTCTTT. Translation: CASRPDRVGEAFF.

The chain couples TRBV28 to TRBJ1-5; 10 bases match TRBD1. The CDR3 has 14 amino acids. The J segment lost 6 bases and the V segment lost 6 bases, leaving 5 bases of the junction unmatched. Looked up from germline, CDR1 is MDHEN and CDR2 is SYDVKM. CDR3 loop: CASSPGTGVQPQHF. CDR3 in DNA: TGTGCCAGCAGCCCCGGGACAGGGGTTCAGCCCCAGCATTTT.

This chain joins TRBV6-5 and TRBJ1-5; D unclear. Germline V lookup: CDR1 MNHEY, CDR2 SVGAGI. The CDR3 is 12 amino acids. With 10 bases removed from V and 7 bases from J, the gap between germline ends came to 14 bases. This CDR3 is CATRGGGQPQHF. DNA for the CDR3: TGTGCCACGCGCGGCGGCGGGCAGCCCCAGCATTTT.

The V gene is TRBV19, the J gene TRBJ1-1; maybe TRBD1 (5 bases). Germline V lookup: CDR1 LNHDA, CDR2 SQIVND (reference sequence). The CDR3 is made up of 12 amino acids. V gave up 7 bases and J gave up 2 bases, with 8 bases separating them. The CDR3 here is CASTGFNTEAFF. As DNA, the CDR3 is TGTGCCAGTACAGGGTTCAACACTGAAGCTTTCTTT.

This chain joins TRBV3-1 (or the pseudogene TRBV3-2) and TRBJ1-6; weak D call: TRBD1 (5 bases). The CDR3 consists of 13 residues. The V gene lost 5 bases and the J gene lost 8 bases, with 10 bases spanning the gap. In germline, CDR1 is LGHDT, CDR2 YNNKEL (reference sequence). Written as DNA, the CDR3 is TGTGCCAGCAGCTCTGCAGGGTATTCACCCCTCCACTTT. Translating gives CASSSAGYSPLHF.

CDR3 protein: CASSQDLGGTIYF. In DNA, the CDR3 is TGTGCCAGCAGCCAGGACTTAGGAGGCACCATATATTTT. The chain is built from TRBV5-5 and TRBJ1-3; D unresolved. The CDR3 has 13 amino acids. V was pared by 4 bases and J by 9 bases, with 14 bases between. Looked up from germline, CDR1 is SGHKS and CDR2 is YYEKEE (reference sequence). The full variable domain, with the rest looked up from reference TRBV5-5 and TRBJ1-3, is DAGVTQSPTHLIKTRGQQVTLRCSPISGHKSVSWYQQVLGQGPQFIFQYYEKEERGRGNFPDRFSARQFPNYSSELNVNALLLGDSALYLCASSQDLGGTIYFGEGSWLTVV.

The chain employs TRBV6-5 and TRBJ2-2; D perhaps matches TRBD2 (5 bases). This CDR3 contains 15 residues. Germline values: CDR1 MNHEY, CDR2 SVGAGI. Deletions cut 2 bases from V and 5 bases from J, with 12 bases between. The CDR3 bases are TGTGCCAGCAGTTACGTGGCCCGGGAAACCGGGGAGCTGTTTTTT. Protein sequence: CASSYVARETGELFF.

V usage is TRBV2 and J usage is TRBJ2-1, with no clear D. CDR1 and CDR2 (germline): SNHLY, FYNNEI. V lost 7 bases to trimming and J lost 7 bases, with 11 bases between them. The length of the CDR3 is 12 residues. The chain's CDR3 is CASTQTWNEQFF. The CDR3 DNA follows: TGTGCCAGCACTCAAACATGGAATGAGCAGTTCTTC.

V and J are TRBV3-1 (or the pseudogene TRBV3-2) and TRBJ2-2; D is uncertain. Between the trimmed V and J ends, which lost 0 bases and 1 base, there was a span of 6 bases. In germline, CDR1 is LGHDT, CDR2 YNNKEL (reference sequence). The CDR3 sequence is 15 residues long. The CDR3 loop reads CASSQDLKNTGELFF. CDR3 coding DNA: TGTGCCAGCAGCCAAGATCTTAAGAACACCGGGGAGCTGTTTTTT.

V is TRBV10-3 and J is TRBJ1-2, with D maybe TRBD1 (6 bases). The CDR3 has 16 amino acids. Trimming left V 0 bases short and J 3 bases short, with 14 bases between. Germline V gene sequence: CDR1 ENHRY, CDR2 SYGVKD. CDR3: CAISESSQGRDYGYTF. The CDR3 DNA reads TGTGCCATCAGTGAGTCGAGCCAGGGGAGAGACTATGGCTACACCTTC.

This chain uses TRBV18 with TRBJ2-1; D is undetermined. V lost 6 bases to trimming and J lost 7 bases, with 13 bases between them. CDR3 size: 13 residues. Germline V gene lookup returns CDR1 KGHSH and CDR2 LQKENI. CDR3: CASSPDTINEQFF. CDR3 nucleotides: TGTGCCAGCTCCCCTGACACCATAAATGAGCAGTTCTTC. Supplemented by reference TRBV18 and TRBJ2-1, the full variable domain reads NAGVMQNPRHLVRRRGQEARLRCSPMKGHSHVYWYRQLPEEGLKFMVYLQKENIIDESGMPKERFSAEFPKEGPSILRIQQVVRGDSAAYFCASSPDTINEQFFGPGTRLTVL.

V usage is TRBV27 and J usage is TRBJ2-7, with D perhaps matching TRBD1 (6 bases). CDR1 is MNHEY and CDR2 is SMNVEV in the germline V gene (reference sequence). CDR3 size: 15 residues. The ends were cut back, 3 bases at V and 5 bases at J, with 17 bases in the middle. CDR3 sequence reads: CASSLSATGNNEQYF. CDR3 DNA sequence: TGTGCCAGCAGTTTGTCGGCGACAGGAAATAACGAGCAGTACTTC.